The entry that follows covers one T cell receptor (beta chain) sequence. The antigen is undetermined. Data came from immunoSEQ multiplex PCR; TCRdb stores just in-frame clones and leaves some out. The sample contains 160,000 or so clones, more than 70% of which appear only once. The data derive from a study of T cell responses to AZD1222 COVID-19 vaccine. Study outcomes and limitations: Baseline seropositives among AZD1222 recipients totaled only five or six. Donors, mostly white British, included more females; clonal diversity was possibly underestimated.

This specimen consisted of peripheral blood, obtained on day 0 of AZD1222 vaccination. This receptor was taken from an adult in good health.

The CDR3 DNA sequence: TGTGCCAGCAGTTTCCGGACAGGGGGGAATGGCTACACCTTC. Amino acids: CASSFRTGGNGYTF. The V call is TRBV6-5, the J call TRBJ1-2; the match to TRBD1 covers 10 bases. Germline CDR1 is MNHEY and CDR2 is SVGAGI. The V segment lost 4 bases and the J segment 6 bases; nucleotides outside the gene matches: 5. The CDR3 contains 14 residues.